Listed below are T cell receptor beta chains from one sample, sequenced in a study of cytomegalovirus exposure and HLA in healthy donors. Measured with immunoSEQ multiplex PCR; TCRdb has only the in-frame clones, and not every one. The sample has roughly 160,000 clones; around 80% are singletons. Sequenced: PBMCs. These receptor sequences come from a female donor in good health and CMV-seronegative. Both conserved end residues are part of each CDR3. A D gene is named only where the DNA matches it firmly. Size values are once, few and many counts, or a class for expanded clones, and some rows have none.

.	TRBV6-5	.	TRBJ1-1	TGTGCCAGCAGTTTACAGGGGAACACTGAAGCTTTCTTT	CASSLQGNTEAFF
.	TRBV7-9	once	TRBJ2-4	TGTGCCAGCAGCCCTGCTGGCGGCGGGTTGATCGCGGCCAAAAACATTCAGTACTTC	CASSPAGGGLIAAKNIQYF
.	TRBV5-1	.	TRBJ1-6	TGCGCCAGCAGCTCGCCGGGACAAAATTCACCCCTCCACTTT	CASSSPGQNSPLHF
TRBD2	TRBV6-4	.	TRBJ2-3	TGTGCCAGCAGCCCAGGGCTGGGGCGGGAGTCGGATACGCAGTATTTT	CASSPGLGRESDTQYF
TRBD1	TRBV7-8	.	TRBJ1-4	TGTGCCAGCAGCAAATTGACAGGGGGGACTAATGAAAAACTGTTTTTT	CASSKLTGGTNEKLFF
.	TRBV5-6	.	TRBJ2-1	TGTGCCAGCAGCTTGGGGGCGGGCAATGAGCAGTTCTTC	CASSLGAGNEQFF
TRBD2	TRBV2	once	TRBJ2-7	TGTGCCAGCAAAAGCGGGGTCTACGAGCAGTACTTC	CASKSGVYEQYF
.	TRBV9	once	TRBJ2-2	TGTGCCAGCAGCGTAAACCCGGGTACGAACACCGGGGAGCTGTTTTTT	CASSVNPGTNTGELFF
TRBD1	TRBV7-6	.	TRBJ1-6	TGTGCCAGCAGCTTAGGGACAGGGGTAAATTCACCCCTCCACTTT	CASSLGTGVNSPLHF
TRBD2	TRBV6-5	.	TRBJ2-2	TGTGCCAGCAGTTACTCTAGCGGGGTGAACACCGGGGAGCTGTTTTTT	CASSYSSGVNTGELFF
.	TRBV18	.	TRBJ2-1	TGTGCCAGCTCACCAATAAGCGTCCGGGGTGAGCAGTTCTTC	CASSPISVRGEQFF
.	TRBV6-1	.	TRBJ2-7	TGTGCCAGCAGCCCGAGAGGCTCCTACGAGCAGTACTTC	CASSPRGSYEQYF
TRBD1	TRBV6-5	.	TRBJ1-2	TGTGCCAGCAGTTACGGGGCCCAGGGGGAAGGCTATGGCTACACCTTC	CASSYGAQGEGYGYTF
TRBD2	TRBV29-1	.	TRBJ2-2	TGCAGCGTTCGCCCAGCGGGAGTCACCGGGGAGCTGTTTTTT	CSVRPAGVTGELFF
.	TRBV6-1	once	TRBJ2-1	TGTGCCAGCAGTGAGGGCGACCACAATGAGCAGTTCTTC	CASSEGDHNEQFF
.	TRBV7-3	.	TRBJ1-3	TGTGCCAGCAGCATACAGCTTGCGACGAGCTCTGGAAACACCATATATTTT	CASSIQLATSSGNTIYF
TRBD2	TRBV7-9	.	TRBJ2-5	TGTGCCAGCAGCTTAGTCCTAGCGGGGGGGCGGGAGACCCAGTACTTC	CASSLVLAGGRETQYF
TRBD1	TRBV28	.	TRBJ2-5	TGTGCCAGCAGTTTACTCGTGACAGGGGGTCAAGAGACCCAGTACTTC	CASSLLVTGGQETQYF
TRBD1	TRBV7-6	.	TRBJ1-1	TGTGCCAGCAGCGCGGGGACAGGGGCTGAAGCTTTCTTT	CASSAGTGAEAFF
.	TRBV27	few	TRBJ1-2	TGTGCCAGCAGTGTAGCGGAAAACTATGGCTACACCTTC	CASSVAENYGYTF
.	TRBV11-1	.	TRBJ2-7	TGTGCCAGCAGCTTAGAAGAGGGACACGGCTACGAGCAGTACTTC	CASSLEEGHGYEQYF
TRBD1	TRBV30	.	TRBJ1-1	TGTGCCTGGAGTGCAGGGGGCGGGGGTGAAGCTTTCTTT	CAWSAGGGGEAFF
TRBD1	TRBV18	.	TRBJ2-1	TGTGCCAGCTCACCAGACGTCAGACAGGGCTACAATGAGCAGTTCTTC	CASSPDVRQGYNEQFF
.	TRBV2	.	TRBJ1-1	TGTGCCAGCAGTGAAGTCCCTCCCCTACAGATGAACACTGAAGCTTTCTTT	CASSEVPPLQMNTEAFF
TRBD1	TRBV15	.	TRBJ1-6	TGTGCCACCAGCACTTCAGGGGGCTATAATTCACCCCTCCACTTT	CATSTSGGYNSPLHF
.	TRBV28	.	TRBJ2-7	TGTGCCAGCAGTTTATTTCTCCCGGGAAGGGTGGGGGAGCAGTACTTC	CASSLFLPGRVGEQYF
TRBD1	TRBV29-1	.	TRBJ2-2	TGCAGCGTTGGTACAGGGGGCCCCAACACCGGGGAGCTGTTTTTT	CSVGTGGPNTGELFF
.	TRBV11-3	.	TRBJ2-2	TGTGCCAGCAGCTTAGAGGGGGGCACCGGGGAGCTGTTTTTT	CASSLEGGTGELFF
TRBD1	TRBV19	once	TRBJ1-4	TGTGCCAGTAGTCCCCCCCGGGGACAGCGTAATGAAAAACTGTTTTTT	CASSPPRGQRNEKLFF
TRBD1	TRBV13	.	TRBJ1-2	TGTGCCAGCAGTCTACAGGGGGCTTGGGGCTACACCTTC	CASSLQGAWGYTF
TRBD2	TRBV4-2	once	TRBJ2-7	TGTGCCAGCAGCCAAATGAGCGGGGTCTCCTACGAGCAGTACTTC	CASSQMSGVSYEQYF
TRBD2	TRBV19	.	TRBJ2-7	TGTGCCAGTAGTCGGACTAGCGGGGGGCCCGCGTCCTACGAGCAGTACTTC	CASSRTSGGPASYEQYF
TRBD1	TRBV7-3	.	TRBJ2-2	TGTGCCAGCAGCTTCGACAGGGGGACCGGGGAGCTGTTTTTT	CASSFDRGTGELFF
TRBD2	TRBV11-2	.	TRBJ2-5	TGTGCCAGCAGCTATCTGGGGAGGGATCGAGAGACCCAGTACTTC	CASSYLGRDRETQYF
TRBD1	TRBV5-1	.	TRBJ1-1	TGCGCCAGCAGCTCGGACAGGGTGGACGCGGACACTGAAGCTTTCTTT	CASSSDRVDADTEAFF
.	TRBV9	.	TRBJ2-7	TGTGCCAGCAGCGTAGAGGCGGGCCGAAGCGAGCAGTACTTC	CASSVEAGRSEQYF
TRBD1	TRBV4-2	.	TRBJ1-2	TGTGCCAGCAGCCAAGAAGCAGACAGGGGCTATGGCTACACCTTC	CASSQEADRGYGYTF
.	TRBV10-3	.	TRBJ1-2	TGTGCCATCAGTGAGGGGGGACTGTATGGCTACACCTTC	CAISEGGLYGYTF
.	TRBV7-2	.	TRBJ2-7	TGTGCCAGCAGCTTAGCGCGCGCCTACGAGCAGTACTTC	CASSLARAYEQYF
TRBD2	TRBV7-7	.	TRBJ2-3	TGTGCTAGCAGCCCACTAGCGGGGGGACCCACAGATACGCAGTATTTT	CASSPLAGGPTDTQYF
.	TRBV7-9	.	TRBJ1-1	TGTGCCAGCAGCGCCTTACACAAGACAGGAGTGAACACTGAAGCTTTCTTT	CASSALHKTGVNTEAFF
.	TRBV28	.	TRBJ2-7	TGTGCCAGCAGTTTACTGGAGCCGGGGGAGCAGTACTTC	CASSLLEPGEQYF
TRBD1	TRBV18	.	TRBJ1-4	TGTGCCAGCTCACACCAGACAGGGCCAACTAATGAAAAACTGTTTTTT	CASSHQTGPTNEKLFF
.	TRBV5-4	.	TRBJ2-1	TGTGCCAGCAGCTTGTTCGGGGGTCTCTACAATGAGCAGTTCTTC	CASSLFGGLYNEQFF
TRBD1	TRBV6-6	few	TRBJ1-3	TGTGCCAGCAGCAGGGACAGCCTGAGCTCTGGAAACACCATATATTTT	CASSRDSLSSGNTIYF
TRBD2	TRBV7-7	.	TRBJ2-5	TGTGCTAGCAGCCCCCGGTTACTAGCGGGGGTAGAGACCCAGTACTTC	CASSPRLLAGVETQYF
TRBD1	TRBV14	.	TRBJ2-7	TGTGCCAGCAGCCTCTCCGACAGGGTGGCCTACGAGCAGTACTTC	CASSLSDRVAYEQYF
TRBD1	TRBV11-2	few	TRBJ2-7	TGTGCCAGCAGCCCGGCGACAGGGCTAAGGTCATCGGGGATATACGAGCAGTACTTC	CASSPATGLRSSGIYEQYF